A single sample gave rise to the 29 T cell receptor beta chains below, sequenced in a study of control samples from healthy donors and cancer patients. Some clones are missing from TCRdb's copy, which holds only in-frame ones; the method was immunoSEQ multiplex PCR. The profile shows about 130,000 clones, around 90% of them singletons. The sequenced sample was blood. These receptors were collected from a man younger than 30 in good health.

In its sample, this clone was seen once. The rearrangement joins TRBV4-1 to TRBJ1-2, with unresolved D. The germline V gene has CDR1 MGHRA and CDR2 YSYEKL. There are 14 residues in the CDR3. Trimming took 1 base from V and 2 from J, leaving 8 bases between them. In DNA, the CDR3 is TGCGCCAGCAGCCAAGTCTTGGGGAACTATGGCTACACCTTC. Translating it yields CASSQVLGNYGYTF.

The J gene is TRBJ2-1, the V gene TRBV24-1, with 10 bases lining up with TRBD2. The length of the CDR3 is 15 residues. Germline CDR1 KGHDR, CDR2 SFDVKD. V was clipped by 8 bases and J by 5 bases; unmatched bases: 8. The CDR3 DNA reads as TGTGCCACCACTTCCGGGACTAGCGTGAACAATGAGCAGTTCTTC. It codes for CATTSGTSVNNEQFF.

The V gene is TRBV2, the J gene TRBJ1-2, with 12 bases lining up with TRBD1. CDR3 length: 14 amino acids. V lost 8 bases, J lost 7 bases, and 8 bases stayed unmatched. Per germline, CDR1 SNHLY and CDR2 FYNNEI. In DNA form, the CDR3 reads TGTGCCAGCGGTGGGACAGGGGGCATCTCTGGCTACACCTTC. Encoded protein: CASGGTGGISGYTF.

The chain carries TRBV30 and TRBJ2-5; D assignment may be TRBD1 or TRBD2 (5 bases each). Trimming took off 3 bases at V and 3 bases at J, with 5 bases between the two ends. Germline V gives CDR1 GTSNPN, CDR2 SVGIG (reference sequence). CDR3 size: 11 residues. CDR3 DNA sequence: TGTGCCTGGAGGGGGGAAGAGACCCAGTACTTC. This translates into CAWRGEETQYF. Variable domain in full (rest from reference TRBV30 and TRBJ2-5): SQTIHQWPATLVQPVGSPLSLECTVEGTSNPNLYWYRQAAGRGLQLLFYSVGIGQISSEVPQNLSASRPQDRQFILSSKKLLLSDSGFYLCAWRGEETQYFGPGTRLLVL.

The chain links TRBV5-5 to TRBJ2-1; D is possibly TRBD1 (6 bases). This CDR3 contains 13 residues. V was trimmed by 3 bases and J by 5 bases, leaving 9 bases between them. Germline CDR1 SGHKS, CDR2 YYEKEE (reference sequence). CDR3 nucleotide sequence: TGTGCCAGCAGCTGGACAGCCGACAATGAGCAGTTCTTC. It codes for CASSWTADNEQFF.

The chain carries TRBV27 and TRBJ2-2; tentative D call: TRBD1 (5 bases). The V and J ends lost 8 bases and 6 bases respectively, with 10 bases between them. The CDR3 runs to 12 residues. Per germline, CDR1 MNHEY and CDR2 SMNVEV (reference sequence). The chain's CDR3 is CASRQFAGELFF. CDR3 DNA: TGTGCCAGCCGACAGTTCGCCGGGGAGCTGTTTTTT.

This chain joins TRBV9 and TRBJ2-1, with unresolved D. The V and J ends lost 4 bases and 9 bases respectively, with 8 bases between them. Germline V gene sequence: CDR1 SGDLS, CDR2 YYNGEE. The CDR3 loop spans 11 amino acids. CDR3 sequence (DNA): TGTGCCAGCAGCTCCTCTACTGAGCAGTTCTTC. Translating gives CASSSSTEQFF.

J is TRBJ2-3 and V is TRBV11-3; D may correspond to TRBD1 or TRBD2 (6 bases each). CDR3 length: 17 amino acids. Germline lookup yields CDR1 SGHNT and CDR2 YENEEA. V gave up 1 base and J gave up 0 bases, with 14 bases separating them. CDR3 DNA sequence: TGTGCCAGCAGCTTAGGGGTAGGGGGGAGAAGCACAGATACGCAGTATTTT. As protein: CASSLGVGGRSTDTQYF.

The genes are TRBV28 and TRBJ1-2, with D perhaps TRBD1 (5 bases). CDR3 length: 14 residues. The V gene's germline CDR1 is MDHEN and CDR2 SYDVKM. Trimming took 6 bases from V and 0 from J, leaving 11 bases between them. CDR3 region: CASRQDGTNYGYTF. CDR3 coding DNA: TGTGCCAGCAGACAGGACGGAACTAACTATGGCTACACCTTC.

This chain links TRBV5-8 with TRBJ2-1, with 9 bases lining up with TRBD1. Germline assignment: CDR1 SGHTS and CDR2 YDEGEE. This CDR3 is built from 14 residues. Germline trimming cut 3 bases from V and 8 bases from J; bases unmatched to any gene: 6. As DNA, the CDR3 is TGTGCCAGCAGCTGGGGACAGGGCATGGATGAGCAGTTCTTC. Translating it yields CASSWGQGMDEQFF.

This chain connects TRBV7-6 to TRBJ1-2; TRBD1 might be the D (5 bases). Germline lookup yields CDR1 SGHVS and CDR2 FNYEAQ. V gave up 5 bases and J gave up 3 bases, with 16 bases separating them. The CDR3 covers 15 residues. For the CDR3, the DNA is TGTGCCAGCAGCAGGTCATGGGAGGGGTACTATGGCTACACCTTC. It yields the protein CASSRSWEGYYGYTF. The full variable domain, completed using reference TRBV7-6 and TRBJ1-2, is GAGVSQSPRYKVTKRGQDVALRCDPISGHVSLYWYRQALGQGPEFLTYFNYEAQQDKSGLPNDRFSAERPEGSISTLTIQRTEQRDSAMYRCASSRSWEGYYGYTFGSGTRLTVV.

This chain links TRBV11-3 with TRBJ2-1, with D hard to call. The germline CDR1 and CDR2 sequences are SGHNT and YENEEA. V gave up 5 bases and J gave up 0 bases, with 17 bases separating them. This CDR3 spans 17 amino acids. CDR3 DNA: TGTGCCAGCAGCCCCATGTGGTCTTCTCCCTCCTACAATGAGCAGTTCTTC. This encodes CASSPMWSSPSYNEQFF.

This chain links TRBV5-1 with TRBJ2-5; 8 bases fit TRBD2. Trimming took 4 bases from V and 5 from J; bases not matched to a gene: 7. Germline loops: CDR1 SGHRS, CDR2 YFSETQ. The CDR3 is 14 residues long. The CDR3 reads CASSVRGRRETQYF. CDR3 nucleotides: TGCGCCAGCAGCGTACGCGGGAGGCGGGAGACCCAGTACTTC. Based on the CDR3 plus reference TRBV5-1 and TRBJ2-5, the full variable domain is KAGVTQTPRYLIKTRGQQVTLSCSPISGHRSVSWYQQTPGQGLQFLFEYFSETQRNKGNFPGRFSGRQFSNSRSEMNVSTLELGDSALYLCASSVRGRRETQYFGPGTRLLVL.

The rearrangement joins TRBV20-1 to TRBJ2-3, with 7 bases identical to TRBD1. V lost 6 bases and J lost 11; bases outside the gene matches: 8. In germline, CDR1 is DFQATT, CDR2 SNEGSKA (reference sequence). The CDR3 contains 11 residues. The CDR3 loop reads CSARTGDVQYF. Written as DNA, the CDR3 is TGCAGTGCAAGGACAGGAGACGTGCAGTATTTT.

The chain uses TRBV9 and TRBJ2-1, with 11 bases that match TRBD2. The V segment lost 3 bases and the J segment 5 bases; nucleotides outside the gene matches: 4. CDR3 length equals 15 residues. The germline V gene has CDR1 SGDLS and CDR2 YYNGEE. DNA for the CDR3: TGTGCCAGCAGCGATAGACTAGCGGGGAACAATGAGCAGTTCTTC. Protein: CASSDRLAGNNEQFF.

The rearrangement uses TRBV18 and TRBJ2-1, with 12 bases fitting TRBD2. The CDR3 loop spans 16 amino acids. The V and J ends lost 5 bases and 11 bases, in that order; junction bases with no gene match: 13. Germline CDR1 KGHSH, CDR2 LQKENI. The CDR3 DNA sequence: TGTGCCAGCTCAACTCCTGATACTAGCGGGAGGTATCAGCAGTTCTTC. Residues: CASSTPDTSGRYQQFF.

This chain connects TRBV6-5 to TRBJ2-2; 8 positions match TRBD2. Germline V CDR1 and CDR2: MNHEY, SVGAGI. The V and J ends lost 4 bases and 3 bases, in that order; junction bases with no gene match: 7. This CDR3 contains 16 residues. The CDR3 here is CASSSGTSEHTGELFF. The CDR3 DNA is TGTGCCAGCAGTTCCGGGACTAGTGAGCACACCGGGGAGCTGTTTTTT.

The genes are TRBV6-5 and TRBJ2-7, with 11 nucleotides matching TRBD1. Looked up from germline, CDR1 is MNHEY and CDR2 is SVGAGI. Losses at the gene ends were 8 bases for V and 0 bases for J; bases not matched to a gene: 6. This CDR3 spans 15 amino acids. CDR3 nucleotide sequence: TGTGCCAGCTCGGGCGGGACAGGGGGCTCCTACGAGCAGTACGTC. This translates into CASSGGTGGSYEQYV.

The rearrangement links TRBV12-3 or TRBV12-4 to TRBJ1-6; no reliable D call. This CDR3 spans 12 amino acids. V lost 1 base to trimming and J lost 13 bases, with 8 bases between them. The CDR3 region has the DNA TGTGCCAGCAGTTTAGGGGCAGGTCCCCTCCACTTT. This gives the protein CASSLGAGPLHF.

This chain uses TRBV19 with TRBJ2-5; D unclear. The CDR3 runs 16 residues. Germline CDR1 reads LNHDA; CDR2 reads SQIVND (reference sequence). The V end lost 5 bases, the J end lost 0 bases, and 16 bases lay between the germline ends. The CDR3 is CASSEPNPAYQETQYF. The CDR3 DNA follows: TGTGCCAGTAGTGAGCCCAATCCCGCGTACCAAGAGACCCAGTACTTC.

The chain employs TRBV7-2 and TRBJ2-2, with D perhaps matching TRBD1 (5 bases). CDR3 size: 14 residues. The ends were cut back, 10 bases at V and 4 bases at J, with 16 bases in the middle. CDR1 and CDR2 from the germline V gene are SGHTA and FQGNSA. DNA for the CDR3: TGTGCCATCCAGGGTTCTTTGCGCACCGGGGAGCTGTTTTTT. It specifies CAIQGSLRTGELFF.

This clone was observed once. At one end, the junction sequence differs from germline, possibly due to a read error. This sample also contains other DNA sequences that code for the same CDR3. The rearrangement joins TRBV6-2 or TRBV6-3 to TRBJ2-5; D unresolved. The CDR3 has 11 amino acids. Per germline, CDR1 MNHEY and CDR2 SVGEGT. CDR3 residues: CASSYQETQYF. CDR3 sequence (DNA): TGTGCCAGCAGTTACCAGGAGACCCAGTACTTC.

The CDR3, as DNA: TGTGCCAGTAGTCCCGGTGAAGGCACAGGGAATGAAAAACTGTTTTTT. Amino acids: CASSPGEGTGNEKLFF. This rearrangement joins TRBV19 to TRBJ1-4, with D possibly TRBD1 on 6 matching bases. The CDR3 has 16 residues. Looked up from germline, CDR1 is LNHDA and CDR2 is SQIVND (reference sequence). V was shortened by 5 bases and J by 5 bases, with 18 bases between the two germline ends. Using reference TRBV19 and TRBJ1-4 for the parts outside the CDR3, the full variable domain is DGGITQSPKYLFRKEGQNVTLSCEQNLNHDAMYWYRQDPGQGLRLIYYSQIVNDFQKGDIAEGYSVSREKKESFPLTVTSAQKNPTAFYLCASSPGEGTGNEKLFFGSGTQLSVL.

This clone was found once. The V and J genes are TRBV6-5 and TRBJ2-2; 10 bases agree with TRBD2. CDR1 is MNHEY and CDR2 is SVGAGI in the germline V gene. Trimming removed 6 bases from V and 0 bases from J; junction bases left unmatched: 4. The CDR3 contains 16 residues. This chain's CDR3 is CASSYSGGANTGELFF. The CDR3 coding sequence is TGTGCCAGCAGCTACAGCGGGGGGGCGAACACCGGGGAGCTGTTTTTT.

This chain uses TRBV28 with TRBJ2-4, with a weak D call TRBD2 (6 bases). The germline CDR1 and CDR2 sequences are MDHEN and SYDVKM. Trimming took off 6 bases at V and 2 bases at J, with 11 bases between the two ends. The CDR3 length is 14 residues. CDR3: CASSEGGTKNIQYF. The CDR3 region has the DNA TGTGCCAGCAGCGAGGGAGGAACCAAAAACATTCAGTACTTC.

In DNA form, the CDR3 reads TGTGCCAGCAAACCCGGACGGAATTATAATTCACCCCTCCACTTT. This gives the protein CASKPGRNYNSPLHF. V usage is TRBV27 and J usage is TRBJ1-6; the D is unclear. Germline V gives CDR1 MNHEY, CDR2 SMNVEV (reference sequence). V lost 7 bases to trimming and J lost 4 bases, with 14 bases between them. The CDR3 extends over 15 amino acids.

The rearrangement joins TRBV7-2 to TRBJ1-5; tentative D call: TRBD1 (6 bases). V was trimmed by 5 bases and J by 8 bases, leaving 16 bases between them. This CDR3 region has 14 residues. Germline CDR1 SGHTA, CDR2 FQGNSA. CDR3 residues: CASSQQGNTEPQHF. In nucleotides, the CDR3 is TGTGCCAGCAGCCAACAGGGAAACACTGAGCCCCAGCATTTT.

V is TRBV6-1 and J is TRBJ1-5; 12 bases align to TRBD1. CDR3 length: 17 amino acids. V trimming: 4 bases; J trimming: 4 bases; junction bases outside the gene matches: 8. Per germline, CDR1 MNHNS and CDR2 SASEGT. The CDR3 DNA follows: TGTGCCAGCAGTGGGGACAGGGGGCTTCGGTCTAATCAGCCCCAGCATTTT. Amino acids: CASSGDRGLRSNQPQHF.

The rearrangement joins TRBV2 to TRBJ1-5; D unclear. Germline-derived CDR1 and CDR2 are SNHLY and FYNNEI. V lost 0 bases and J 3 bases, leaving 12 bases between the germline ends. The CDR3 has 16 amino acids. The CDR3 reads CASSEAHPISNQPQHF. The DNA for the CDR3 is TGTGCCAGCAGTGAAGCGCACCCTATTTCCAATCAGCCCCAGCATTTT.